Presented here are 32 T cell receptor beta chains from one specimen sequenced in a study of PD-1 blockade in classical Hodgkin lymphoma (dated by TCRdb to 2018 to 2021). The library came from the immunoSEQ multiplex PCR assay. In its TCRdb copy, this immuneACCESS table keeps in-frame sequences only and misses some clones. Where compared with another copy, unresolved V genes explain less than half of these, and the others have no known cause. Here the sample has 20,000 to 25,000 clones; around 68% occur a single time. Jointly, the top ten make up 1.2% of the sample. The sample's time point label, in plain terms: cycle 4 day 1 (C4D1), after more than five weeks of nivolumab. Every trial patient had relapsed following autologous stem cell transplantation, and prior brentuximab vedotin exposure was what differed among cohorts A, B and C. Magnetic negative selection with a Miltenyi CD4+ T cell isolation kit was used to purify CD4+ T cells from thawed PBMCs.

The material was CD4+ T cells from blood, obtained before the fourth cycle of nivolumab. The receptors here all came from a human donor with classical Hodgkin lymphoma.

V gene TRBV28 combines with J gene TRBJ1-5, with D hard to call. Trimming removed 1 base at V and 6 bases at J, with 10 bases between. Per the germline V gene, CDR1 is MDHEN and CDR2 is SYDVKM. There are 14 residues in the CDR3. The CDR3 is CASSLSGPGQPQHF. The CDR3 DNA reads as TGTGCCAGCAGTTTATCCGGACCTGGTCAGCCCCAGCATTTT.

The chain joins TRBV5-8 to TRBJ2-7, with D possibly being TRBD1 (7 bases). The CDR3 sequence is 14 residues long. Trimming removed 3 bases at V and 4 bases at J, with 14 bases between. Germline V gene sequence: CDR1 SGHTS, CDR2 YDEGEE. DNA for the CDR3: TGTGCCAGCAGCTCGCTGACAGGGAGGTACGAGCAGTACTTC. This encodes CASSSLTGRYEQYF.

This chain uses TRBV11-2 with TRBJ2-2, with D uncertain. The ends were cut back, 1 base at V and 3 bases at J, with 12 bases in the middle. The CDR3 runs to 16 residues. Germline assignment: CDR1 SGHAT and CDR2 FQNNGV. Written as DNA, the CDR3 is TGTGCCAGCAGCTTAGTTCTTGGGTCCGACACCGGGGAGCTGTTTTTT. Translated: CASSLVLGSDTGELFF.

This clone was counted only a few times. The rearrangement links TRBV18 to TRBJ2-7; D not certain. The germline CDR1 and CDR2 sequences are KGHSH and LQKENI. Trimming removed 3 bases from V and 1 base from J, with 4 bases in between. The CDR3 covers 12 residues. This CDR3 reads CASSPQSYEQYF. The CDR3 region has the DNA TGTGCCAGCTCACCCCAGTCCTACGAGCAGTACTTC.

The chain recombines TRBV7-2 with TRBJ1-6; D ambiguous. The length of the CDR3 is 13 residues. V shed 1 base and J shed 12 bases, with 10 bases lying between them. Germline V gene lookup returns CDR1 SGHTA and CDR2 FQGNSA. CDR3 DNA sequence: TGTGCCAGCAGCTTAGAAGAGGGTTTACCCCTCCACTTT. Translating gives CASSLEEGLPLHF.

The chain links TRBV7-9 to TRBJ2-5, with a possible D match to TRBD2 (7 bases). The germline V gene has CDR1 SEHNR and CDR2 FQNEAQ (reference sequence). The germline V and J ends were trimmed by 10 bases and 2 bases, with 14 bases remaining between them. This CDR3 comprises 13 residues. CDR3 in amino acids: CATQGGGQETQYF. The CDR3, as DNA: TGTGCCACTCAAGGGGGGGGACAAGAGACCCAGTACTTC.

To note about this clone: Germline is not matched at one junction end, which may reflect a read error. This chain connects TRBV7-7 to TRBJ2-5, with D perhaps matching TRBD2 (6 bases). The CDR3 totals 14 residues. The germline CDR1 and CDR2 sequences are SSHAT and FNYEAQ (reference sequence). CDR3 amino acids: CASSLSGVRETQYF. The CDR3 region has the DNA TGTGCTAGCAGCCTATCGGGGGTGCGGGAGACCCAGTACTTC.

A single count supports this clone. This rearrangement joins TRBV11-2 to TRBJ1-4, with 8 bases aligning to TRBD1. The J segment lost 5 bases and the V segment lost 5 bases, leaving 4 bases of the junction unmatched. The CDR3 spans 14 residues. Germline loops: CDR1 SGHAT, CDR2 FQNNGV. The CDR3 sequence: CASSNGQGNEKLFF. In nucleotides, the CDR3 is TGTGCCAGCAGCAACGGACAGGGAAATGAAAAACTGTTTTTT.

The rearrangement joins TRBV4-2 to TRBJ2-3, with 11 bases lining up with TRBD2. From germline, CDR1 is LGHNA and CDR2 YNFKEQ. This CDR3 contains 18 residues. The V gene end was trimmed by 0 bases and the J gene end by 6 bases; junction bases not matched to a gene: 11. In DNA form, the CDR3 reads TGTGCCAGCAGCCAAGATCCAAGGGGACTAGCGGCACGGGATACGCAGTATTTT. Protein sequence: CASSQDPRGLAARDTQYF.

The V call is TRBV11-2, the J call TRBJ2-4; 12 bases align to TRBD2. The length of the CDR3 is 15 residues. V lost 0 bases and J lost 15; bases outside the gene matches: 9. The germline gives CDR1 SGHAT, CDR2 FQNNGV. The CDR3 protein is CASSLDSLAGGLPYF. Written as DNA, the CDR3 is TGTGCCAGCAGCTTAGATTCCCTAGCGGGGGGGCTTCCGTACTTC.

This chain connects TRBV2 to TRBJ1-1; possible D gene TRBD1, 6 bases. V lost 2 bases to trimming and J lost 2 bases, with 9 bases between them. The CDR3 has 14 residues. Germline CDR1 reads SNHLY; CDR2 reads FYNNEI. As DNA, the CDR3 is TGTGCCAGCAGTGAAACAGGGCGAAACACTGAAGCTTTCTTT. Amino acids: CASSETGRNTEAFF.

The chain couples TRBV7-2 to TRBJ2-2; no reliable D call. The V end lost 1 base, the J end lost 0 bases, and 15 bases lay between the germline ends. Looked up from germline, CDR1 is SGHTA and CDR2 is FQGNSA. The length of the CDR3 is 18 residues. Here the CDR3 DNA reads TGTGCCAGCAGCTTAGATGCGGCACTTATTCCGAACACCGGGGAGCTGTTTTTT. Its translation: CASSLDAALIPNTGELFF.

The chain is built from TRBV10-3 and TRBJ2-7, with D possibly matching TRBD1 (6 bases). The germline V gene encodes CDR1 ENHRY and CDR2 SYGVKD. The CDR3 runs 15 residues. The germline V and J ends were trimmed by 10 bases and 1 base, with 20 bases remaining between them. The CDR3 protein is CASSPFQTGSYEQYF. CDR3 DNA sequence: TGTGCCAGCTCCCCCTTTCAGACAGGTTCCTACGAGCAGTACTTC.

V gene TRBV5-4 combines with J gene TRBJ1-1, with a weak D call TRBD1 (5 bases). This CDR3 is built from 17 residues. The V gene's germline CDR1 is SGHNT and CDR2 YYREEE (reference sequence). The V end was cut by 4 bases, the J end by 0 bases, with 19 bases between. The DNA for the CDR3 is TGTGCCAGCAGCCCGCAATTGGGCGGGGGGATGAACACTGAAGCTTTCTTT. Its translation is CASSPQLGGGMNTEAFF.

This clone has only one observation. The V and J genes are TRBV19 and TRBJ1-4; D is uncertain. The ends were cut back, 3 bases at V and 8 bases at J, with 25 bases in the middle. The germline V gene has CDR1 LNHDA and CDR2 SQIVND (reference sequence). This CDR3 is 18 amino acids long. The chain's CDR3 is CASSMPKSRRLRSEKLFF. DNA of the CDR3: TGTGCCAGTAGTATGCCGAAATCCAGGCGACTAAGATCAGAAAAACTGTTTTTT.

V gene TRBV9 combines with J gene TRBJ1-5, with 9 bases lining up with TRBD1. The CDR3 runs 15 residues. Unmatched junction bases numbered 5, after V lost 2 bases and J lost 5 bases. Looked up from germline, CDR1 is SGDLS and CDR2 is YYNGEE. The CDR3, as DNA: TGTGCCAGCAGCGTGGGGGACAGGGAAGATCAGCCCCAGCATTTT. Amino acids: CASSVGDREDQPQHF.

In nucleotides, the CDR3 is TGCAGCGTTGACAGGGCCGAGGGAGAGACCCAGTACTTC. It yields the protein CSVDRAEGETQYF. The chain couples TRBV29-1 to TRBJ2-5; D may be TRBD1 or TRBD2 (5 bases each). Germline loops: CDR1 SQVTM, CDR2 ANQGSEA. With 3 bases removed from V and 4 bases from J, the gap between germline ends came to 12 bases. CDR3 length: 13 residues. Combining the CDR3 with reference TRBV29-1 and TRBJ2-5 gives the whole variable domain SAVISQKPSRDICQRGTSLTIQCQVDSQVTMMFWYRQQPGQSLTLIATANQGSEATYESGFVIDKFPISRPNLTFSTLTVSNMSPEDSSIYLCSVDRAEGETQYFGPGTRLLVL.

This clone was recorded once. The J gene is TRBJ2-7, the V gene TRBV9; possibly TRBD2 for D (6 bases). The V gene lost 3 bases and the J gene lost 5 bases, with 21 bases spanning the gap. Germline-derived CDR1 and CDR2 are SGDLS and YYNGEE. The CDR3 spans 16 residues. The CDR3 here is CASSERTGVNWDEQYF. The CDR3 nucleotides are TGTGCCAGCAGCGAGAGGACGGGGGTGAATTGGGACGAGCAGTACTTC.

The rearrangement uses TRBV9 and TRBJ2-5, with TRBD2 matching 7 bases. Germline V gene sequence: CDR1 SGDLS, CDR2 YYNGEE. With 4 bases clipped from V and 3 bases from J, the junction kept 9 bases outside the gene matches. This CDR3 comprises 15 residues. The CDR3 region has the DNA TGTGCCAGCAGCTCAAGGGACTATCCAGAAGAGACCCAGTACTTC. This encodes CASSSRDYPEETQYF.

The J gene is TRBJ1-4, the V gene TRBV7-9; D is ambiguous. V was shortened by 0 bases and J by 8 bases, with 19 bases between the two germline ends. The CDR3 covers 17 residues. Germline assignment: CDR1 SEHNR and CDR2 FQNEAQ (reference sequence). The CDR3 spells CASSLAVAVTYREKLFF. The CDR3 DNA is TGTGCCAGCAGCTTAGCGGTTGCAGTCACTTATCGGGAAAAACTGTTTTTT.

Concerning this clone itself: The junction shows a germline mismatch at one end, possibly a read error. The V gene is TRBV5-4, the J gene TRBJ2-3, with 9 bases fitting TRBD1. The germline V gene encodes CDR1 SGHNT and CDR2 YYREEE (reference sequence). The CDR3 length is 10 residues. The CDR3 nucleotides read TGTGCCAGCAGTGTGAGGGACAGGGACTTT. Amino acid sequence: CASSVRDRDF.

CDR3 in DNA: TGTGCCAGCAGTGAACAGAGGACAGGGGGTGGCTACACCTTC. Its translation: CASSEQRTGGGYTF. The genes are TRBV6-1 and TRBJ1-2; 10 bases fit TRBD1. The germline V gene encodes CDR1 MNHNS and CDR2 SASEGT. The length of the CDR3 is 14 residues. With 2 bases clipped from V and 7 bases from J, the junction kept 4 bases outside the gene matches.

DNA for the CDR3: TGTGCCAGCAGCTTGGAGGGTGGCACAGATACGCAGTATTTT. Its translation: CASSLEGGTDTQYF. J is TRBJ2-3 and V is TRBV5-5; no firm D call. The V gene's germline CDR1 is SGHKS and CDR2 YYEKEE (reference sequence). Trimming cost V 0 bases and J 1 base, with 6 bases left between them. CDR3 length equals 14 residues.

The rearrangement joins TRBV7-2 to TRBJ1-2; D unresolved. CDR1 is SGHTA, CDR2 FQGNSA, per germline. V was clipped by 1 base and J by 6 bases, with 18 bases between them. The CDR3 sequence is 16 residues long. The CDR3, as DNA: TGTGCCAGCAGCTTAGTCCGAGCTGGGCCGGCCGATGGCTACACCTTC. Amino acid sequence: CASSLVRAGPADGYTF.

This clone was recorded once. V and J are TRBV7-2 and TRBJ2-7; 8 bases align to TRBD1. This CDR3 spans 14 amino acids. Germline CDR1 and CDR2: SGHTA and FQGNSA. V was clipped by 5 bases and J by 6 bases; unmatched bases: 9. The CDR3 spells CASSTRGPLGEQYF. In nucleotides, the CDR3 is TGTGCCAGCAGCACCAGGGGGCCACTAGGCGAGCAGTACTTC.

The chain recombines TRBV5-6 with TRBJ1-5, with unresolved D. The germline V gene encodes CDR1 SGHDT and CDR2 YYEEEE. The V end was cut by 0 bases, the J end by 2 bases, with 6 bases between. CDR3 length: 14 amino acids. CDR3 bases: TGTGCCAGCAGCTTGGTTGACGGCAATCAGCCCCAGCATTTT. Protein product: CASSLVDGNQPQHF. The entire variable domain, with the rest obtained from reference TRBV5-6 and TRBJ1-5, is as follows: DAGVTQSPTHLIKTRGQQVTLRCSPKSGHDTVSWYQQALGQGPQFIFQYYEEEERQRGNFPDRFSGHQFPNYSSELNVNALLLGDSALYLCASSLVDGNQPQHFGDGTRLSIL.

The genes are TRBV5-1 and TRBJ2-6; TRBD1 is a possible D gene (5 bases). The germline V and J ends were trimmed by 0 bases and 0 bases, with 10 bases remaining between them. This CDR3 has 17 amino acids. Germline V CDR1 and CDR2: SGHRS, YFSETQ. CDR3 residues: CASSLASGLSGANVLTF. In nucleotides, the CDR3 is TGCGCCAGCAGCTTGGCCTCAGGGCTCTCTGGGGCCAACGTCCTGACTTTC.

The rearrangement links TRBV5-1 to TRBJ2-3; 12 bases fit TRBD1. Trimming removed 4 bases from V and 5 bases from J; junction bases left unmatched: 5. Germline CDR1 reads SGHRS; CDR2 reads YFSETQ. This CDR3 spans 15 amino acids. CDR3 amino acids: CASSRGQGAIDTQYF. In DNA, the CDR3 is TGCGCCAGCAGCAGGGGACAGGGGGCGATAGATACGCAGTATTTT.

The V call is TRBV19, the J call TRBJ2-3, with D possibly TRBD2 on 5 matching bases. CDR1 LNHDA and CDR2 SQIVND come from the germline V gene (reference sequence). The CDR3 is made up of 14 amino acids. The V and J ends lost 3 bases and 2 bases respectively, with 9 bases between them. CDR3 nucleotides: TGTGCCAGTAGTATCCGACTACCCACAGATACGCAGTATTTT. This gives the protein CASSIRLPTDTQYF.

This chain uses TRBV27 with TRBJ1-4; maybe TRBD1 (6 bases). Germline CDR1 reads MNHEY; CDR2 reads SMNVEV (reference sequence). CDR3 length: 14 amino acids. V was shortened by 5 bases and J by 7 bases, with 14 bases between the two germline ends. The CDR3 DNA follows: TGTGCCAGCAGTAGGACAGCGAAGGGTGAAAAACTGTTTTTT. Translation: CASSRTAKGEKLFF.

This sequence joins TRBV30 and TRBJ1-3, with D hard to call. Trimming pared 0 bases from V and 4 bases from J, leaving 16 bases between. The CDR3 sequence is 16 residues long. Germline lookup yields CDR1 GTSNPN and CDR2 SVGIG (reference sequence). CDR3 in amino acids: CAWSVRGWYSGNTIYF. Written as DNA, the CDR3 is TGTGCCTGGAGTGTTCGGGGTTGGTATTCAGGAAACACCATATATTTT.

The chain carries TRBV5-4 and TRBJ1-6; a possible D gene is TRBD1 (6 bases). The V gene lost 1 base and the J gene lost 5 bases, with 7 bases spanning the gap. CDR3 size: 14 residues. Looked up from germline, CDR1 is SGHNT and CDR2 is YYREEE (reference sequence). CDR3 in amino acids: CASSLQGNNSPLHF. In DNA, the CDR3 is TGTGCCAGCAGCTTGCAGGGGAATAATTCACCCCTCCACTTT.